This TCR beta chain was retrieved from a study of lymphopenia after photon versus proton radiotherapy. Study-wide points: Under photons, naive T cells and diversity fell while effector/memory populations rose. Larger post-nadir TCR diversity loss correlated inversely with survival in deceased patients. Authors raise, but do not show, better survival with proton therapy. Post-nadir diversity loss with photons came from oligoclonal expansion, particularly CD8+ Temra cells.

TCRdb keeps only in-frame clones here, not all; method: immunoSEQ multiplex PCR. This table has 83,000 or so clones, around 88% appearing once. Germline CDR1 reads SNHLY; CDR2 reads FYNNEI. The V gene lost 1 base and the J gene lost 2 bases, with 12 bases spanning the gap. The CDR3 extends over 15 amino acids. As regards this clone: Its antigen is unidentified.

This chain joins TRBV2 and TRBJ2-7; possible D gene TRBD1, 6 bases. This clonotype originated in a man aged 55 to 70 with pancreatic cancer. The source was peripheral blood, collected from a patient treated with proton-based radiotherapy. The CDR3 DNA sequence: TGTGCCAGCAGTGAAGGGGGACACCGAACCTACGAGCAGTACTTC. It specifies CASSEGGHRTYEQYF. The whole variable domain, filled in from reference TRBV2 and TRBJ2-7, reads EPEVTQTPSHQVTQMGQEVILRCVPISNHLYFYWYRQILGQKVEFLVSFYNNEISEKSEIFDDQFSVERPDGSNFTLKIRSTKLEDSAMYFCASSEGGHRTYEQYFGPGTRLTVT.